This T cell receptor (beta chain) was recovered during a study of vaccination effects on CD4 cells after COVID-19. Whole-study context: Of the BNT162b2 and mRNA-1273 vaccines, participants received two doses of one or the other.

This CDR3 spans 15 amino acids. Trimming cost V 0 bases and J 3 bases, with 12 bases left between them. Germline V gene data show CDR1 as SGHTA and CDR2 as FQGNSA. With regard to this clone: Its antigen is still unknown.

ViraFEST assay sequencing came after antigen-specific CD4+ T cells were expanded with viral peptide pools. Once cultured for around 11 days, the cells underwent separation to obtain CD4+ T cells. Among the vaccine recipients, none had a prior SARS-CoV-2 infection, and nucleocapsid antibodies were negative. The table came from immunoSEQ multiplex PCR; TCRdb's copy has only in-frame clones and leaves some out. The sample has about 21,000 clones, around 74% seen once. Broader study findings: At late timepoints after vaccination, vaccine- and infection-induced clones shrank markedly. Just 1 of 255 vaccine-induced clones in healthy recipients was cross-reactive.

This receptor was taken from a human donor who received a COVID-19 vaccine. The V and J genes are TRBV7-2 and TRBJ2-7, with a possible D match to TRBD2 (6 bases). Sequencing was performed on CD4+ T cells from PBMCs cultured with HCoV-NL63 spike peptides, taken before COVID-19 vaccination. CDR3 loop: CASSLARESSYEQYF. For the CDR3, the DNA is TGTGCCAGCAGCTTAGCGCGGGAAAGTAGCTACGAGCAGTACTTC. Looking up the rest from reference TRBV7-2 and TRBJ2-7 gives the full variable domain: GAGVSQSPSNKVTEKGKDVELRCDPISGHTALYWYRQSLGQGLEFLIYFQGNSAPDKSGLPSDRFSAERTGGSVSTLTIQRTQQEDSAVYLCASSLARESSYEQYFGPGTRLTVT.